This T cell receptor beta chain derives from a study of blood T cell repertoires in COVID-19 (TCRdb year 2020). About the study as a whole: Samples covering the acute and convalescent phases of COVID-19 were provided by collaborators in the United States, Italy and Spain. Nearly every sample came with metadata listing a de-identified subject ID, COVID-19 status, age in years and sex. The samples were drawn from the first 160 participants of the ongoing ImmuneRACE study and from 1,254 subjects provided by 6 global collaborators. The material from the prospective study consisted of cDNA or gDNA derived from T cells, B-cell-depleted T cells, or PBMCs. HLA class I and class II types, where available, came from metadata supplied by the sample provider rather than from assay-based typing. The repertoires were made available in a free public database intended to serve as a resource for research on the immune response to SARS-CoV-2. Deeply sampled blood TCRbeta repertoires from subjects exposed to, actively infected with, or recovered from COVID-19 were included in the dataset. General findings and caveats noted by the study authors: The amount of clinical and demographic metadata varied by source and participant and was provided uncurated.

TCRbeta CDR3 regions were amplified from genomic DNA using the immunoSEQ Assay, a bias-controlled multiplex PCR. The published analysis was carried out like this. Within the assay, amplification of reference gene primers was used to estimate how many nucleated cells each sample contained. Sequence reads were collapsed and filtered to measure the absolute abundance of every unique TCRbeta CDR3 rearrangement. Productive Simpson clonality was computed per sample as the square root of Simpson's diversity index over productive rearrangements. Sourced from immuneACCESS, this table was stored by TCRdb with only in-frame sequences that have V and J called. A share of the clones is absent; for the studies checked, an unresolved V gene accounts for under half, and the remainder has no known explanation. V and J calls and clone size are those listed in that table; D and trimming were worked out from the DNA. The sample data list roughly 400,000 clones, and approximately 85% of these were observed just once. Clones ranked in the top ten supply 2% to 2.5% of the sample.

From cysteine to phenylalanine, the CDR3 is 14 amino acids long. The DNA shown is the 42-base CDR3, in frame from base 1. Looking up the germline V gene yields CDR1 ENHRY and CDR2 SYGVKD. V lost 6 bases and J lost 5 bases, and the count of bases not matched to a germline gene is 6. As for this clone: Its specific antigen is unknown. No much larger clone exists at a distance of one base, and base qualities are not known.

Participants in the prospective study were aged 18 to 89 years, lived in under 30 United States geographic areas, and enrolled through a virtual design. To assign participants to cohorts, the prospective study relied on clinical history that participants themselves reported in a screening survey and a study questionnaire. In the prospective study, mobile phlebotomists collected whole blood, serum and a nasopharyngeal or oropharyngeal swab from each participant. Participants in the prospective study had the option to provide additional blood draws and questionnaires over a roughly 2-month period. Before DNA extraction, prospective study blood samples were shipped either frozen or at room temperature.

Rearrangement joined TRBV10-3 to TRBJ1-2; a stretch of 10 junction bases matches TRBD1. The sequencing sample was made of PBMCs or T cells enriched from blood (not recorded which). The receptor was isolated from a woman between 40 and 55 years old with acute COVID-19. The CDR3 corresponds to CAIRETGGDYGYTF. Here is the DNA: TGTGCCATCAGGGAGACAGGGGGCGATTATGGCTACACCTTC.